The present T cell receptor (beta chain) was sequenced within a study of T-cell memory formation after mild COVID-19. Study at large: Clustering of TCRs was largely donor specific. Study-wide results and caveats: Some SARS-CoV-2-responding clones were already detected in memory before infection. CM and EM subsets held most contracting CD4+ clones; EMRA held CD8+ ones. Clones that got smaller from day 15 to 85 had even CD4/CD8, while clones growing later tipped toward CD4+.

This CDR3 has 16 amino acids. V was pared by 0 bases and J by 9 bases, with 12 bases of the junction left unmatched. Germline CDR1 reads SGHNT; CDR2 reads YYREEE (reference sequence). Concerning this clonotype itself: Its specificity is unknown.

TCRdb re-analysed the 5' RACE reads in MiXCR, keeping a single row per CDR3 protein. Of around 390,000 distinct CDR3 sequences in the sample, 15% to 20% were seen once. The V gene is TRBV5-4, the J gene TRBJ2-5, with 9 bases lining up with TRBD1. This TCR came from a man younger than 35 who had mild COVID-19 (a few samples of this study predate the infection). Cell type and time point are not known. The source material was PBMCs or a T cell subset sorted from them (not recorded which). The CDR3 DNA follows: TGTGCCAGCAGCTTGGAACCGGGACAGGGAGGAGTGGCCCAGTACTTC. Protein: CASSLEPGQGGVAQYF.